This T cell receptor beta chain was captured in a study of response to subunit inactivated influenza vaccine. Study results and limitations: Authors proposed each seasonal influenza vaccination draws in few new T cells.

Germline CDR1 MNHEY, CDR2 SMNVEV (reference sequence). Trimming removed 5 bases from V and 5 bases from J, with 9 bases in between. There are 12 residues in the CDR3. This clonotype has a handful of counts. The target antigen is unknown. TCRdb re-called the RT-PCR reads through MiXCR, storing one row per CDR3 protein. The sample holds 300,000 to 350,000 distinct CDR3 sequences, 21% seen once. The origin of this receptor is a man in his fifties or sixties who received an inactivated influenza vaccine. The sequences come from PBMCs from blood, collected about 20 months after vaccination. This chain connects TRBV27 to TRBJ1-2; D is unclear. The CDR3 is CASSHPSYGYTF. The CDR3 coding sequence is TGTGCCAGCAGTCATCCATCTTATGGCTACACCTTC.